The 2 T cell receptor beta chains reported below all come from one sample, sequenced in a study of blood T cell repertoires in COVID-19. Using immunoSEQ multiplex PCR, the repertoire was profiled, and TCRdb retains in-frame clones only, with some absent. The profile shows about 170,000 clones, about 80% of them singletons. The sequencing input was peripheral blood. The receptor set was obtained from an elderly woman with acute or convalescent COVID-19.

The rearrangement uses TRBV5-1 and TRBJ1-3, with D tentatively TRBD1 (5 bases). The length of the CDR3 is 14 residues. Per germline, CDR1 SGHRS and CDR2 YFSETQ. V was shortened by 4 bases and J by 4 bases, with 12 bases between the two germline ends. CDR3 in amino acids: CASSGDSAGNTIYF. CDR3 coding DNA: TGCGCCAGCAGCGGAGACAGCGCCGGAAACACCATATATTTT.

The chain links TRBV5-1 to TRBJ2-1; D is possibly TRBD2 (5 bases). CDR1 and CDR2 from the germline V gene are SGHRS and YFSETQ. The CDR3 is made up of 13 amino acids. V gave up 2 bases and J gave up 9 bases, with 12 bases separating them. The CDR3 DNA reads TGCGCCAGCAGCTTTTCGGGAAGATCTGAGCAGTTCTTC. Translated, it gives CASSFSGRSEQFF.